This T cell receptor beta chain was recorded in a study of OX40 agonist ivuxolimab in advanced cancers. Turning to the study itself: Patients received the agonistic anti-OX40 (CD134) antibody ivuxolimab. Every patient in dose escalation had hepatocellular carcinoma, melanoma, renal cell or head and neck cancer. Study results and caveats: CD4+ and CD8+ T cells in blood underwent clonal expansion by week 6 at 0.1 to 3.0 mg/kg. On average, CD8+ T cells showed a greater number of expanded clones than CD4+.

TCRdb keeps only in-frame clones here, not all; method: immunoSEQ multiplex PCR. The sample yields about 50,000 clones, 65% to 85% seen once. Points on this clone: Its specificity is unknown.

The sample here was CD4+ or CD8+ T cells sorted from blood, taken in a trial of the OX40 agonist ivuxolimab. This receptor was obtained from an adult with an advanced solid tumor such as melanoma, head and neck, liver or kidney cancer.

CDR3 in DNA: TGCGCCAGCAGCAGATCCGGGACAGGGATCGTAGAGACCCAGTACTTC. Encoded protein: CASSRSGTGIVETQYF. The chain has TRBV5-1 and TRBJ2-5; 9 nucleotides align to TRBD1. CDR3 size: 16 residues. With V trimmed by 4 bases and J by 4 bases, 11 bases remained unmatched. Per germline, CDR1 SGHRS and CDR2 YFSETQ.